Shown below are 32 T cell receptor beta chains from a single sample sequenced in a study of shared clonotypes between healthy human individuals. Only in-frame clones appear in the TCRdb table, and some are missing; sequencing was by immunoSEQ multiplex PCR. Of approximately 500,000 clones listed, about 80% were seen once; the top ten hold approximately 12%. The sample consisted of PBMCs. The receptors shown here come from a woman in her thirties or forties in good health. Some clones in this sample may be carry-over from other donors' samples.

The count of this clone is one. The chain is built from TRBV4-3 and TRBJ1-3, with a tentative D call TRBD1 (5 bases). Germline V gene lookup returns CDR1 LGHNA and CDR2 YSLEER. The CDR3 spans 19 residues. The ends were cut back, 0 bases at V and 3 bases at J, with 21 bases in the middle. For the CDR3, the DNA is TGCGCCAGCAGCCAAGAGGGGCCCCCACAAGGGGCACTTGGAAACACCATATATTTT. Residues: CASSQEGPPQGALGNTIYF.

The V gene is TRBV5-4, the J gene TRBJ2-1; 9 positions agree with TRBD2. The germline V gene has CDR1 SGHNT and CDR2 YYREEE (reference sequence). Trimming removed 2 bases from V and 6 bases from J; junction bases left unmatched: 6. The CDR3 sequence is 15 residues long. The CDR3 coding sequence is TGTGCCAGCAGCTTTAGTAGCGGGAGTAGCAATGAGCAGTTCTTC. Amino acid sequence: CASSFSSGSSNEQFF.

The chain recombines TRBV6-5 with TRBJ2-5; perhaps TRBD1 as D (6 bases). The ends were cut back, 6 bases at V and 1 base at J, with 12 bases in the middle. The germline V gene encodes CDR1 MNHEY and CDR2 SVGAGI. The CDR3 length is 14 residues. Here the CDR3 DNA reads TGTGCCAGCAGCCGCTCGACAGGCCAAGAGACCCAGTACTTC. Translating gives CASSRSTGQETQYF.

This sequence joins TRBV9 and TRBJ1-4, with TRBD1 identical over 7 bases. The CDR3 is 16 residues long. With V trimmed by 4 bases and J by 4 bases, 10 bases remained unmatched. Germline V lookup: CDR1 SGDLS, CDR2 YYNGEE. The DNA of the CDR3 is TGTGCCAGCAGCCCCCGGGACAGCCAAATTAATGAAAAACTGTTTTTT. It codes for CASSPRDSQINEKLFF.

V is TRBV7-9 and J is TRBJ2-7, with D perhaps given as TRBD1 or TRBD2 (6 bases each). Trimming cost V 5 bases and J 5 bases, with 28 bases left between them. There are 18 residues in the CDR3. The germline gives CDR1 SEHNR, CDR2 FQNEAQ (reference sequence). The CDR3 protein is CASSQRSGAQRPYNEQYF. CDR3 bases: TGTGCCAGCAGCCAAAGGTCGGGGGCCCAACGGCCCTACAACGAGCAGTACTTC.

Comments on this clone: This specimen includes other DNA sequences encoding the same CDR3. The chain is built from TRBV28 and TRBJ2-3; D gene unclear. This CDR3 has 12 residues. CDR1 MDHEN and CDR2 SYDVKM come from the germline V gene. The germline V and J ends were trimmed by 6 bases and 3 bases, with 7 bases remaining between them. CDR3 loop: CASSQGTDTQYF. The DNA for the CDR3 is TGTGCCAGCAGCCAAGGAACAGATACGCAGTATTTT.

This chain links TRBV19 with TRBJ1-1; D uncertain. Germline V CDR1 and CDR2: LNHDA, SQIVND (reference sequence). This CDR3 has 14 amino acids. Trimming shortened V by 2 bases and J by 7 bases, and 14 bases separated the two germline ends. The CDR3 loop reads CASSIPPAGSEAFF. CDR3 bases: TGTGCCAGTAGTATACCTCCCGCCGGGAGTGAAGCTTTCTTT. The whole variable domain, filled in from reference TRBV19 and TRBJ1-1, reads DGGITQSPKYLFRKEGQNVTLSCEQNLNHDAMYWYRQDPGQGLRLIYYSQIVNDFQKGDIAEGYSVSREKKESFPLTVTSAQKNPTAFYLCASSIPPAGSEAFFGQGTRLTVV.

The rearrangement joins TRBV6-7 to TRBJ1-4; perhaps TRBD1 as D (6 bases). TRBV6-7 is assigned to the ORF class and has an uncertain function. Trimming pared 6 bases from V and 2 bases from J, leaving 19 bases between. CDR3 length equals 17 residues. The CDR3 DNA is TGTGCCAGCAGATTAGGCCGGGGGCGAAACACTAATGAAAAACTGTTTTTT. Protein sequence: CASRLGRGRNTNEKLFF.

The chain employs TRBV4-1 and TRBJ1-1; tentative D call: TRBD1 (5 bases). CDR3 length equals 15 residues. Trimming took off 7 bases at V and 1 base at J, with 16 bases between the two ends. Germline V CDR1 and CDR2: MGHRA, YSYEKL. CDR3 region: CASTRDLGGNTEAFF. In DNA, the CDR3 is TGCGCCAGCACCAGGGACCTGGGGGGGAACACTGAAGCTTTCTTT.

CDR3 coding DNA: TGTGCCAGCAGCGTAGGGGGAGGGCTAGCCTACGAGCAGTACTTC. It yields the protein CASSVGGGLAYEQYF. This chain connects TRBV9 to TRBJ2-7, with 7 nucleotides matching TRBD2. J gave up 2 bases and V 0 bases, and 5 bases lay outside the gene matches. Germline lookup yields CDR1 SGDLS and CDR2 YYNGEE. The CDR3 has 15 amino acids.

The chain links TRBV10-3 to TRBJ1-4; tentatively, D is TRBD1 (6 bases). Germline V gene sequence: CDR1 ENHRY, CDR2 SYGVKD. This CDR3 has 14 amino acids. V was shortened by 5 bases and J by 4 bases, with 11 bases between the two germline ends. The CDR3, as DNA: TGTGCCATCAGTCCGGACAGCTTTAATGAAAAACTGTTTTTT. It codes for CAISPDSFNEKLFF.

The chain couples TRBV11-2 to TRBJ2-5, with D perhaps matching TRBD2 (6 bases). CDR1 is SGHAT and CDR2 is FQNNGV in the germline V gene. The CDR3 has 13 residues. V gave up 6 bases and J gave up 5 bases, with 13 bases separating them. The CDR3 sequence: CASRRSGRETQYF. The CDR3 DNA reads TGTGCCAGCAGACGTAGCGGTAGGGAGACCCAGTACTTC.

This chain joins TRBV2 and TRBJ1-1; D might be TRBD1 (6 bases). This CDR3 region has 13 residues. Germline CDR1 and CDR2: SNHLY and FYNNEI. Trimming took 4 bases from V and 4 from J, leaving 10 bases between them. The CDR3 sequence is CASSAGASTEAFF. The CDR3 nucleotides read TGTGCCAGCAGTGCAGGGGCGAGCACTGAAGCTTTCTTT.

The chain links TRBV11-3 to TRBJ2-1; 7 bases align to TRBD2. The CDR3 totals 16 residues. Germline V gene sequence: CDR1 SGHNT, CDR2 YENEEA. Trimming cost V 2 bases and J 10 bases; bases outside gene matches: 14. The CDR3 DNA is TGTGCCAGCAGCTTACGTGCGGGAGTTGGGTCCATGGAGCAGTTCTTC. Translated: CASSLRAGVGSMEQFF.

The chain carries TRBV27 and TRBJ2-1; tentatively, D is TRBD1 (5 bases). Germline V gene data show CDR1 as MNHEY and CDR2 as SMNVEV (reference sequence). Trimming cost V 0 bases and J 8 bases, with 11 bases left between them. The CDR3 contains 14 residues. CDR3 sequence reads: CASSLSGRADEQFF. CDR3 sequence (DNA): TGTGCCAGCAGTTTATCGGGCAGGGCGGATGAGCAGTTCTTC.

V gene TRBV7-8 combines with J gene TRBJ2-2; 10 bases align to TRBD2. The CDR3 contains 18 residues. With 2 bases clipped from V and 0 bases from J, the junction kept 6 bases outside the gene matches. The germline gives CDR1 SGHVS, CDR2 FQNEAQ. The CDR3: CASSLSPTSGPNTGELFF. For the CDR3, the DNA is TGTGCCAGCAGCTTAAGTCCGACTAGCGGGCCGAACACCGGGGAGCTGTTTTTT.

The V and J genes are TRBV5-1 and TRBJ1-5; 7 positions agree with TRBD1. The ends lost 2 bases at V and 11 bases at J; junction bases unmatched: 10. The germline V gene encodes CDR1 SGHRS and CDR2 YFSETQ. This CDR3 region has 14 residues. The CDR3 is CASSFDREEQSQHF. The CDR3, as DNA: TGCGCCAGCAGCTTCGACAGGGAGGAGCAGTCCCAGCATTTT.

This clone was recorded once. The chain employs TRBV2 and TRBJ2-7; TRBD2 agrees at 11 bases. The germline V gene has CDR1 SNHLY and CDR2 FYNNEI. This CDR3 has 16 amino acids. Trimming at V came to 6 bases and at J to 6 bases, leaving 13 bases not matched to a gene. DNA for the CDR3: TGTGCCAGCAGGCGACTAGCGGGGTGGAGGGAGGGCGAGCAGTACTTC. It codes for CASRRLAGWREGEQYF.

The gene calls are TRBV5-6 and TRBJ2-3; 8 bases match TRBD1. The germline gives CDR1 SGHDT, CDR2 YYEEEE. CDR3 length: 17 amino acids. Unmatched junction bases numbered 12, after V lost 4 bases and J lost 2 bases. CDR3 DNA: TGTGCCAGCAGCGAGAACCCTGACAGGGGTTACACAGATACGCAGTATTTT. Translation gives CASSENPDRGYTDTQYF. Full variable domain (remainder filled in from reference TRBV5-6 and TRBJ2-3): DAGVTQSPTHLIKTRGQQVTLRCSPKSGHDTVSWYQQALGQGPQFIFQYYEEEERQRGNFPDRFSGHQFPNYSSELNVNALLLGDSALYLCASSENPDRGYTDTQYFGPGTRLTVL.

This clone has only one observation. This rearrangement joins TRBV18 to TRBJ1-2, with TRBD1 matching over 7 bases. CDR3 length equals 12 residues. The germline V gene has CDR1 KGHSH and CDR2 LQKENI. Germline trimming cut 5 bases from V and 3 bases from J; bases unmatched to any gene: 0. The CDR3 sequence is CASSGTDYGYTF. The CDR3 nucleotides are TGTGCCAGCTCAGGGACAGACTATGGCTACACCTTC. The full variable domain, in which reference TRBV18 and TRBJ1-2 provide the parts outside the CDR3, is NAGVMQNPRHLVRRRGQEARLRCSPMKGHSHVYWYRQLPEEGLKFMVYLQKENIIDESGMPKERFSAEFPKEGPSILRIQQVVRGDSAAYFCASSGTDYGYTFGSGTRLTVV.

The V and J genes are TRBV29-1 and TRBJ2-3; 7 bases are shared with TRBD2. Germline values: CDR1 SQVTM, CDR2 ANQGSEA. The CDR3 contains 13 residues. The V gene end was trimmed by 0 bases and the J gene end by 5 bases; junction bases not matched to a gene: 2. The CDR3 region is CSVEERGGDTQYF. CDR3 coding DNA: TGCAGCGTTGAAGAGCGCGGGGGAGATACGCAGTATTTT.

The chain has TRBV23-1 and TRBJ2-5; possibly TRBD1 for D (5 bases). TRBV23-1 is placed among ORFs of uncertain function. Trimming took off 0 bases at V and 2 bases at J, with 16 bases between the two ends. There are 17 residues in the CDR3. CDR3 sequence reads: CASSQSARVSLQETQYF. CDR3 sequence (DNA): TGCGCCAGCAGTCAATCTGCCAGGGTGTCTCTGCAAGAGACCCAGTACTTC.

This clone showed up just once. This chain's CDR3 is CASSRTIDTYQETQYF. For the CDR3, the DNA is TGTGCCAGCAGTCGAACAATCGATACGTACCAAGAGACCCAGTACTTC. The chain has TRBV28 and TRBJ2-5; D remains ambiguous. The CDR3 contains 16 residues. Germline CDR1 reads MDHEN; CDR2 reads SYDVKM. V was pared by 5 bases and J by 0 bases, with 16 bases between.

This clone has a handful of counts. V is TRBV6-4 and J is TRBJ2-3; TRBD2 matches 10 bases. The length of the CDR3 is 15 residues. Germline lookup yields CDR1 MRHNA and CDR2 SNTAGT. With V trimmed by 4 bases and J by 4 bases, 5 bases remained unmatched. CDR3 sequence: CASSATSGSADTQYF. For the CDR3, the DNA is TGTGCCAGCAGTGCGACTAGCGGGTCGGCAGATACGCAGTATTTT.

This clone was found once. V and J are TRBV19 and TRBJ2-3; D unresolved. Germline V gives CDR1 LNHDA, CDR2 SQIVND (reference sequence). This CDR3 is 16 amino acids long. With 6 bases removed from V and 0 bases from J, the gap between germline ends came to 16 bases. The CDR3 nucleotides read TGTGCCAGTAGCTCCCAGCCTTACCCCAGCACAGATACGCAGTATTTT. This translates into CASSSQPYPSTDTQYF. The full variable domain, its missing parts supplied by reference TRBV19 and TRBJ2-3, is DGGITQSPKYLFRKEGQNVTLSCEQNLNHDAMYWYRQDPGQGLRLIYYSQIVNDFQKGDIAEGYSVSREKKESFPLTVTSAQKNPTAFYLCASSSQPYPSTDTQYFGPGTRLTVL.

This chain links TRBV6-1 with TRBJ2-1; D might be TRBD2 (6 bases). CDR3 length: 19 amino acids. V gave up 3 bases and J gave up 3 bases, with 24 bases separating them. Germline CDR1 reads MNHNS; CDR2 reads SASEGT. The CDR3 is CASSEGVAESYKIYNEQFF. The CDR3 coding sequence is TGTGCCAGCAGTGAGGGTGTAGCGGAATCTTACAAAATCTACAATGAGCAGTTCTTC.

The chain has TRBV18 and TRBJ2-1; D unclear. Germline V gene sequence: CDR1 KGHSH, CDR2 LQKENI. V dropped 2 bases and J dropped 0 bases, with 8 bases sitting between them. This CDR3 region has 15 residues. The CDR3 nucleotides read TGTGCCAGCTCACCAGAAGCGCGCTCCTACAATGAGCAGTTCTTC. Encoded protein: CASSPEARSYNEQFF.

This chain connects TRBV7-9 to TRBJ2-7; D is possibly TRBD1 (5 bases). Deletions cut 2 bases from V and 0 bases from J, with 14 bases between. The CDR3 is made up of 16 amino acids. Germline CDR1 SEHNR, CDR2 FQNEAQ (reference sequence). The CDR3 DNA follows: TGTGCCAGCAGCTTAATTTGGGGCAGGGTCTCCTACGAGCAGTACTTC. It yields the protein CASSLIWGRVSYEQYF.

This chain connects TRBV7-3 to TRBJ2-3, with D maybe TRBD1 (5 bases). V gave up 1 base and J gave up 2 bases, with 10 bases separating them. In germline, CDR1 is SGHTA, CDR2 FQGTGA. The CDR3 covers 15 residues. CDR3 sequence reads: CASSLMGQYTDTQYF. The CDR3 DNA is TGTGCCAGCAGCTTAATGGGGCAGTACACAGATACGCAGTATTTT.

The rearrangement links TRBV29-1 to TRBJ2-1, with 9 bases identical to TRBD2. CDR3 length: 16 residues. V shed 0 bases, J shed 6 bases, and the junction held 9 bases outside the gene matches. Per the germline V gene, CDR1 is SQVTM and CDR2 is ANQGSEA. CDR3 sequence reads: CSVEDRGSGRGNEQFF. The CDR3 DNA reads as TGCAGCGTTGAAGATCGGGGTAGCGGGAGAGGCAATGAGCAGTTCTTC.

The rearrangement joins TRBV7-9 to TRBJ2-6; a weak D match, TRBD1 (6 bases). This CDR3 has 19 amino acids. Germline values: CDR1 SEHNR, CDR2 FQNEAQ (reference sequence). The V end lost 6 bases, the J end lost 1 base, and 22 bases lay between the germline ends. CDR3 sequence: CASRLGLQGLSSGANVLTF. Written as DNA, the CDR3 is TGTGCCAGCAGGCTCGGGTTACAGGGTCTTAGTTCTGGGGCCAACGTCCTGACTTTC.

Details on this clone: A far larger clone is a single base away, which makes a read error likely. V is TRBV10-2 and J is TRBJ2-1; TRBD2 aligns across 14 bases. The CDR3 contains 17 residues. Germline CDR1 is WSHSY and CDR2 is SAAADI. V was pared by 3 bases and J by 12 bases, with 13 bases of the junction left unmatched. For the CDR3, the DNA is TGCGCCAGCAGTGATCCTGGACTAGCGGGAGGTAGCGGGAGGCAGTTCTTC. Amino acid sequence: CASSDPGLAGGSGRQFF.